Listed here are 5 T cell receptor beta chains from one sample, sequenced in a study of PD-L1 blockade in urothelial cancer. Profiling relied on immunoSEQ multiplex PCR, and the TCRdb table lists in-frame clones only, not all of them. The repertoire includes around 33,000 clones, nearly 90% of them detected once, and over 6.5% sits in the top ten. Time point reported: peripheral blood 6 weeks after treatment start. Here the sequenced sample was PBMCs, taken around atezolizumab (anti-PD-L1) treatment. The receptors shown here come from a man older than 75 with urothelial cancer.

This chain joins TRBV19 and TRBJ1-2; D remains ambiguous. V lost 4 bases, J lost 4 bases, and 13 bases lay in between. CDR3 size: 14 residues. Germline values: CDR1 LNHDA, CDR2 SQIVND (reference sequence). The CDR3, as DNA: TGTGCCAGTAGTAAGTCCCGGGTCGGCTATGGCTACACCTTC. Protein product: CASSKSRVGYGYTF.

The rearrangement uses TRBV7-9 and TRBJ2-3; D possibly corresponds to TRBD2 (7 bases). CDR1 and CDR2 from the germline V gene are SEHNR and FQNEAQ (reference sequence). Trimming removed 5 bases at V and 1 base at J, with 13 bases between. The CDR3 length is 15 residues. The CDR3 region has the DNA TGTGCCAGCAGCCCCGCCGGGGGGCGCACAGATACGCAGTATTTT. Translation gives CASSPAGGRTDTQYF.

This clone was observed once. V is TRBV5-1 and J is TRBJ1-1, with D uncertain. The germline gives CDR1 SGHRS, CDR2 YFSETQ. The CDR3 has 15 amino acids. The germline V and J ends were trimmed by 4 bases and 0 bases, with 13 bases remaining between them. The CDR3 region is CASSPGTGMNTEAFF. The CDR3 nucleotides read TGCGCCAGCAGCCCAGGTACGGGGATGAACACTGAAGCTTTCTTT.

The chain links TRBV30 to TRBJ2-7; 7 nucleotides line up with TRBD2. After removal of 0 bases from V and 5 bases from J, the junction contained 7 bases not matched to a gene. The CDR3 loop spans 14 amino acids. Germline-derived CDR1 and CDR2 are GTSNPN and SVGIG (reference sequence). The CDR3 reads CAWSVDAGAHEQYF. The CDR3 DNA reads as TGTGCCTGGAGTGTAGACGCGGGAGCTCACGAGCAGTACTTC.

This sequence joins TRBV6-5 and TRBJ1-2; D is unresolved. Germline lookup yields CDR1 MNHEY and CDR2 SVGAGI. Trimming pared 2 bases from V and 2 bases from J, leaving 6 bases between. The CDR3 has 13 residues. DNA of the CDR3: TGTGCCAGCAGTTACCGGGTCAACTATGGCTACACCTTC. It codes for CASSYRVNYGYTF.